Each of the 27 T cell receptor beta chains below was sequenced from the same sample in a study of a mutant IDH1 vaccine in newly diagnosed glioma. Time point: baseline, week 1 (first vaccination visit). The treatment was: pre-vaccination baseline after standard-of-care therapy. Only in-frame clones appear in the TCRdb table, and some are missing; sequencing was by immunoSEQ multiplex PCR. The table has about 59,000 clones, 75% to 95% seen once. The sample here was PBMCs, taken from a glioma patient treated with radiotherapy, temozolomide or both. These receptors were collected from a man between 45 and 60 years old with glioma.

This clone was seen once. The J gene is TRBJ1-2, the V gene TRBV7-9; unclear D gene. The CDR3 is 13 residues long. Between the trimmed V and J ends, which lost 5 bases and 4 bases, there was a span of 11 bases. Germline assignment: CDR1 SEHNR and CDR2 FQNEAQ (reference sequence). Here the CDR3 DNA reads TGTGCCAGCAGCATGACTCTACTCTATGGCTACACCTTC. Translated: CASSMTLLYGYTF. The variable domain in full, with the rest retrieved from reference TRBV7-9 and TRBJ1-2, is DTGVSQNPRHKITKRGQNVTFRCDPISEHNRLYWYRQTLGQGPEFLTYFQNEAQLEKSRLLSDRFSAERPKGSFSTLEIQRTEQGDSAMYLCASSMTLLYGYTFGSGTRLTVV.

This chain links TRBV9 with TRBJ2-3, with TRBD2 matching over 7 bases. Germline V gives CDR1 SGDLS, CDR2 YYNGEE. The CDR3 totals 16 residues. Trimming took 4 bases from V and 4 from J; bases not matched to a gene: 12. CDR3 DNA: TGTGCCAGCAGCACCTCAGCGGGAAGTGGTGCAGATACGCAGTATTTT. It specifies CASSTSAGSGADTQYF.

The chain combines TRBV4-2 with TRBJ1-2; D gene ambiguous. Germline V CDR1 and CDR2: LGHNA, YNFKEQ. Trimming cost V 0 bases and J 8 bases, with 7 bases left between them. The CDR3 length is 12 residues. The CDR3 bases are TGTGCCAGCAGCCAAGATCTTGGAGGCTACACCTTC. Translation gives CASSQDLGGYTF.

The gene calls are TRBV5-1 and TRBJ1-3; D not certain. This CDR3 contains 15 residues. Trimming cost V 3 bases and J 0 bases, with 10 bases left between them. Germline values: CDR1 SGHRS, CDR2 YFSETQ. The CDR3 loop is CASSYGEDSGNTIYF. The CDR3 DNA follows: TGCGCCAGCAGCTACGGAGAAGACTCTGGAAACACCATATATTTT.

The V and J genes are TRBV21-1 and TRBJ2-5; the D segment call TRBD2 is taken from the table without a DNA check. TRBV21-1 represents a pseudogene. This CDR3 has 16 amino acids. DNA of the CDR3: TGTGCCAGCAGCCTGCGGGGGGAGGAGGGCCAAGAGACCCAGTACTTC. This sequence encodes CASSLRGEEGQETQYF.

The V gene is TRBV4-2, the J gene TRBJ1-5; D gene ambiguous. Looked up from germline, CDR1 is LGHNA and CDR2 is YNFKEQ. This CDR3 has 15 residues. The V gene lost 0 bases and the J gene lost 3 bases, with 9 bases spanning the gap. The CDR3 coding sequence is TGTGCCAGCAGCCAAGATTTTCGGGCCAATCAGCCCCAGCATTTT. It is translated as CASSQDFRANQPQHF.

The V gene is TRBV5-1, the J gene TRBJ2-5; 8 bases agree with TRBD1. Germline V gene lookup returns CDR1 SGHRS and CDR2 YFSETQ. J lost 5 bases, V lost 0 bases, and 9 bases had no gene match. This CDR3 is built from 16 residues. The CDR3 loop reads CASSLGGSGGRETQYF. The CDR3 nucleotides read TGCGCCAGCAGCTTGGGAGGGTCAGGGGGCCGGGAGACCCAGTACTTC.

Here the CDR3 DNA reads TGTGCCACCAGCAGAGATCTTCAGCCCCAGCATTTT. Its translation: CATSRDLQPQHF. The chain joins TRBV15 to TRBJ1-5, with D uncertain. Trimming stripped 0 bases from V and 6 bases from J, with 3 bases between. The CDR3 is made up of 12 amino acids. CDR1 and CDR2 from the germline V gene are LNHNV and YYDKDF (reference sequence). Combining the CDR3 with reference TRBV15 and TRBJ1-5 gives the whole variable domain DAMVIQNPRYQVTQFGKPVTLSCSQTLNHNVMYWYQQKSSQAPKLLFHYYDKDFNNEADTPDNFQSRRPNTSFCFLDIRSPGLGDTAMYLCATSRDLQPQHFGDGTRLSIL.

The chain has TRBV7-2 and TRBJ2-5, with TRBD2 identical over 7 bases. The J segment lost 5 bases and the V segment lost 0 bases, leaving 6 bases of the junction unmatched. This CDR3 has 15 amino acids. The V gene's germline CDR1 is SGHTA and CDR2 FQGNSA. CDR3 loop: CASSLAGGVDETQYF. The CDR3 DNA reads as TGTGCCAGCAGCTTAGCGGGGGGGGTGGATGAGACCCAGTACTTC.

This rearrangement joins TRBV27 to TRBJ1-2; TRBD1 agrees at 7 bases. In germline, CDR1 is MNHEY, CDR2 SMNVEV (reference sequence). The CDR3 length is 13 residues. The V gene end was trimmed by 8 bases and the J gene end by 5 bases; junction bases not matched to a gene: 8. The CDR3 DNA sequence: TGTGCCAGCTGGGACAGATCCTATTATGGCTACACCTTC. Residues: CASWDRSYYGYTF.

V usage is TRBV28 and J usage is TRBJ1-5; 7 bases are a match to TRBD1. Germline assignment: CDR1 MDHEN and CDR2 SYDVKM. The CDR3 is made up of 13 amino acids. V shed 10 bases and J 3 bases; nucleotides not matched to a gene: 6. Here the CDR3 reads CATRQGNNQPQHF. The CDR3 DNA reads TGTGCCACCAGACAGGGAAACAATCAGCCCCAGCATTTT.

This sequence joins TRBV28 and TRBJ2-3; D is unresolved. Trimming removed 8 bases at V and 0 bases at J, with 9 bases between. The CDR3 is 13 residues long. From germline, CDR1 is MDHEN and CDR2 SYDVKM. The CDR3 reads CASVLASTDTQYF. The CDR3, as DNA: TGTGCCAGCGTTCTCGCTAGCACAGATACGCAGTATTTT.

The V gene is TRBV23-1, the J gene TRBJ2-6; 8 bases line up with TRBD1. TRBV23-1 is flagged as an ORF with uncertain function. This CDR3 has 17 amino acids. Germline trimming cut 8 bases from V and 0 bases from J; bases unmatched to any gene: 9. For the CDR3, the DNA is TGCGCCAGCCCCCTGGGACAGGTCCGCTCTGGGGCCAACGTCCTGACTTTC. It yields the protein CASPLGQVRSGANVLTF.

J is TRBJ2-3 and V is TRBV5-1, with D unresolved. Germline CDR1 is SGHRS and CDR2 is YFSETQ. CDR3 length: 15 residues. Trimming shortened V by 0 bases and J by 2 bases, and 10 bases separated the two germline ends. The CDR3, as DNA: TGCGCCAGCAGCTTGGCCGGGTACATCACAGATACGCAGTATTTT. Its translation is CASSLAGYITDTQYF.

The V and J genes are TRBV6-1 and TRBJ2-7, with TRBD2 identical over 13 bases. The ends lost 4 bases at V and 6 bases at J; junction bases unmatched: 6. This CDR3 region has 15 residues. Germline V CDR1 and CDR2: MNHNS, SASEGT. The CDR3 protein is CASSVETSGGFEQYF. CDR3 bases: TGTGCCAGCAGTGTGGAGACTAGCGGGGGGTTCGAGCAGTACTTC.

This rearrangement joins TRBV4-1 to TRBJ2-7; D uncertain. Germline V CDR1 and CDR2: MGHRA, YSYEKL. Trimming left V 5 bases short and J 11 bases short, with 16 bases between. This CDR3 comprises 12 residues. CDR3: CASSTTRLGKYF. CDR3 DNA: TGCGCCAGCAGCACGACACGGCTAGGTAAGTACTTC.

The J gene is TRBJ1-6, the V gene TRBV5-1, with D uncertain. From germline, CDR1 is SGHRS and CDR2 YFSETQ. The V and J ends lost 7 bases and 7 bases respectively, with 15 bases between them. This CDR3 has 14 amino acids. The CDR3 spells CASALEHGNSPLHF. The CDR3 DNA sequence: TGCGCCAGCGCCCTGGAGCACGGGAATTCACCCCTCCACTTT.

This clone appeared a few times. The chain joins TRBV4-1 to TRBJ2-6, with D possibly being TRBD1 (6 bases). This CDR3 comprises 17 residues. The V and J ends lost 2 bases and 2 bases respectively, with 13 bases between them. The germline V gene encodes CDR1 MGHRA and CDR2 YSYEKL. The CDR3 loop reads CASSQRGIPPGANVLTF. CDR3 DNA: TGCGCCAGCAGCCAAAGGGGGATCCCGCCTGGGGCCAACGTCCTGACTTTC.

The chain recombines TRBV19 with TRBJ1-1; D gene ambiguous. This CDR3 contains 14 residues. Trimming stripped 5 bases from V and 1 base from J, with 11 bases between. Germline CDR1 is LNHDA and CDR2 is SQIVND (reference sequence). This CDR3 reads CASSLRRRNTEAFF. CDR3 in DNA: TGTGCCAGTAGTCTCCGACGGAGGAACACTGAAGCTTTCTTT.

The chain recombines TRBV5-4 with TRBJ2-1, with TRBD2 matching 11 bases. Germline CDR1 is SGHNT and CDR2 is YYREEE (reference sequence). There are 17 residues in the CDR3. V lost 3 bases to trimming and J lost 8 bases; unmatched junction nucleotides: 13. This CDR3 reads CASSSIAGGPQLDEQFF. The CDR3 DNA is TGTGCCAGCAGCTCAATAGCGGGAGGGCCGCAGTTGGATGAGCAGTTCTTC.

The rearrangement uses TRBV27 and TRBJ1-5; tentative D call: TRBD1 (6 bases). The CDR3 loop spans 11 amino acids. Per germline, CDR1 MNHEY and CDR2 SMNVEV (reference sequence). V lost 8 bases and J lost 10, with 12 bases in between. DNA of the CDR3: TGTGCCAGCGGGGGCTCAGAACCCCAGCATTTT. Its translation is CASGGSEPQHF.

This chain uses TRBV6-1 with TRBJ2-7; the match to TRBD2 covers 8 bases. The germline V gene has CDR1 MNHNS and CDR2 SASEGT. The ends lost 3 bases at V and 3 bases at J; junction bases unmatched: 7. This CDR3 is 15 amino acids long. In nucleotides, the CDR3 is TGTGCCAGCAGTGAGGGAGCGGGAGAAGTCTACGAGCAGTACTTC. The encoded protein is CASSEGAGEVYEQYF.

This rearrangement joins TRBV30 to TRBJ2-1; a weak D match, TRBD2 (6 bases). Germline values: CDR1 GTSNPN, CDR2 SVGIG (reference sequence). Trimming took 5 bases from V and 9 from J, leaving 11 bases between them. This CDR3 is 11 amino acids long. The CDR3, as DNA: TGTGCCTGGCGGGAGTCGGTTGAGCAGTTCTTC. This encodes CAWRESVEQFF.

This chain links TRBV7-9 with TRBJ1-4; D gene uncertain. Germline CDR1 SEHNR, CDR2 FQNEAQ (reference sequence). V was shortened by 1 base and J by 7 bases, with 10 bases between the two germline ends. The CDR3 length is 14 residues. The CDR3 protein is CASSLGTAGEKLFF. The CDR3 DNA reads TGTGCCAGCAGCTTAGGGACTGCCGGTGAAAAACTGTTTTTT. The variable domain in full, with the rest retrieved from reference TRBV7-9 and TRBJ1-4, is DTGVSQNPRHKITKRGQNVTFRCDPISEHNRLYWYRQTLGQGPEFLTYFQNEAQLEKSRLLSDRFSAERPKGSFSTLEIQRTEQGDSAMYLCASSLGTAGEKLFFGSGTQLSVL.

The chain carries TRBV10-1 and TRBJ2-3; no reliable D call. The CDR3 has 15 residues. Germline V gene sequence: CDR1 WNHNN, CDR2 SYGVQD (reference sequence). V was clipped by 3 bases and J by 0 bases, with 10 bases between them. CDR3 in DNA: TGCGCCAGCAGTGATGGCGACTCCAGCACAGATACGCAGTATTTT. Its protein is CASSDGDSSTDTQYF.

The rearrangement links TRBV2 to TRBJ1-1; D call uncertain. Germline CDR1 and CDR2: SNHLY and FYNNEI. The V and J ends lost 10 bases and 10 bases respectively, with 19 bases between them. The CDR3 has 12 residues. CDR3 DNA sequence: TGTGCCACCGCCGGAAGCCCCGAAAGAGCTTTCTTT. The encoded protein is CATAGSPERAFF.

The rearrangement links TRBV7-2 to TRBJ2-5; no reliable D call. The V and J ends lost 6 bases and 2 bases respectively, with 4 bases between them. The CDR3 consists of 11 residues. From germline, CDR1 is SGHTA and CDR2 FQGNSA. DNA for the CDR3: TGTGCCAGCAGTCGACAAGAGACCCAGTACTTC. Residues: CASSRQETQYF.